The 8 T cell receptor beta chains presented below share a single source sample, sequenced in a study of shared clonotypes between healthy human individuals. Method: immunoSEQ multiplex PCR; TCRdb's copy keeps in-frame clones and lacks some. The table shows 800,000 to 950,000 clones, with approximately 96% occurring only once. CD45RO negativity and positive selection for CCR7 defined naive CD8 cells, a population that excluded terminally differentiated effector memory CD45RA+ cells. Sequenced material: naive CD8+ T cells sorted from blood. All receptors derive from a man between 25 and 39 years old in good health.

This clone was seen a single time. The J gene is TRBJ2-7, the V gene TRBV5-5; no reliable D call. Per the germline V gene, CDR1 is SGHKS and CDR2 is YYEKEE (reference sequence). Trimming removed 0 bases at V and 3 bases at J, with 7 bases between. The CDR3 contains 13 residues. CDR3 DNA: TGTGCCAGCAGCTTGGGTCCCCTCTACGAGCAGTACTTC. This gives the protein CASSLGPLYEQYF.

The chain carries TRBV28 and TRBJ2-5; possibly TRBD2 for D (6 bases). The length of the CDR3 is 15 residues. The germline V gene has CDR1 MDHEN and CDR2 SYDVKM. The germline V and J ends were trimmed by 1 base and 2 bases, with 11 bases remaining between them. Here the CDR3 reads CASSLYGGGQETQYF. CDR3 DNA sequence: TGTGCCAGCAGTTTATATGGGGGAGGACAAGAGACCCAGTACTTC.

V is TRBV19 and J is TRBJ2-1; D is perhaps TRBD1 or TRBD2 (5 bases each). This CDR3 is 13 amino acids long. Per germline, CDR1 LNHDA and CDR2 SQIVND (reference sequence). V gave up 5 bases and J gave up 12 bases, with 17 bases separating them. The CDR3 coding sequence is TGTGCCAGTAGTGGGACGGCCGATGGGTTGCAGTTCTTC. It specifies CASSGTADGLQFF.

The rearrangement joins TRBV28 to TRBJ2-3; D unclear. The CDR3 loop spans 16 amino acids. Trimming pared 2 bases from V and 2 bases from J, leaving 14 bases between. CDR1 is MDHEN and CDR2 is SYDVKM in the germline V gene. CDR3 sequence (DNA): TGTGCCAGCAGTTTAAATCCCCTGGCTAACACAGATACGCAGTATTTT. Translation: CASSLNPLANTDTQYF.

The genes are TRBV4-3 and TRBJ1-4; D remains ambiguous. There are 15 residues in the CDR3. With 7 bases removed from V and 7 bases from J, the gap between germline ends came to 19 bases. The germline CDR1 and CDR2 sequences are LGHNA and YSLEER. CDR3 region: CASTRGAGEGEKLFF. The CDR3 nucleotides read TGCGCCAGCACTCGAGGCGCAGGAGAGGGTGAAAAACTGTTTTTT.

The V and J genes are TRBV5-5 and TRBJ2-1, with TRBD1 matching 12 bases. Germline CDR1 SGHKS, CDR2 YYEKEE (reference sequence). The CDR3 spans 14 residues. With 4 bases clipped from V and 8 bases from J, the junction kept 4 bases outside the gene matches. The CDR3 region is CASSPGQGAYEQFF. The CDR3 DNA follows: TGTGCCAGCAGCCCGGGACAGGGGGCCTATGAGCAGTTCTTC.

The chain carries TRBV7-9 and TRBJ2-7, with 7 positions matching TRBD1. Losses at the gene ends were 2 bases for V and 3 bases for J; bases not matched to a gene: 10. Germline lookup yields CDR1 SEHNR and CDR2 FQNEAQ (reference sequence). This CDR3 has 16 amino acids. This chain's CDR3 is CASSLTTGQLLYEQYF. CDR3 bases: TGTGCCAGCAGCTTAACTACGGGACAGTTGCTCTACGAGCAGTACTTC.

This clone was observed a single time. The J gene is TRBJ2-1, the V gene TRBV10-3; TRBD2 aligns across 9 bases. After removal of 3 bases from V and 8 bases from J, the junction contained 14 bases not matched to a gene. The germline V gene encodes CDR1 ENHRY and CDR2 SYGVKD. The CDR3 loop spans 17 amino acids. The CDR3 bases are TGTGCCATCAGTGACCCACGGGTAGCGGGAGTTTTGGATGAGCAGTTCTTC. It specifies CAISDPRVAGVLDEQFF.